The 20 T cell receptor beta chains presented below share a single source sample, sequenced in a study of shared clonotypes between healthy human individuals. Method: immunoSEQ multiplex PCR; TCRdb's copy keeps in-frame clones and lacks some. Here the sample spans a few million clones, about 94% being singletons. Sequencing input: naive CD4+ T cells sorted from blood. This sample's subset: CD45RA+ positively selected. The source of these receptors is a man aged 18 to 29 in good health.

The chain recombines TRBV6-5 with TRBJ2-6, with TRBD2 identical over 7 bases. From germline, CDR1 is MNHEY and CDR2 SVGAGI. The junction had 3 bases not matched to a gene; V was cut back by 7 bases and J by 0 bases. The CDR3 contains 15 residues. Here the CDR3 reads CASNGGDSGANVLTF. The CDR3 DNA is TGTGCCAGCAATGGGGGGGACTCTGGGGCCAACGTCCTGACTTTC.

The J gene is TRBJ2-7, the V gene TRBV7-2; D possibly corresponds to TRBD2 (6 bases). Germline V gene data show CDR1 as SGHTA and CDR2 as FQGNSA. The CDR3 extends over 14 amino acids. Trimming stripped 3 bases from V and 2 bases from J, with 11 bases between. The CDR3 DNA reads as TGTGCCAGCAGCTTCTCGGAGGGCCCCTACGAGCAGTACTTC. It yields the protein CASSFSEGPYEQYF.

The V call is TRBV5-3, the J call TRBJ1-1; D gene ambiguous. TRBV5-3 counts as an open reading frame of uncertain function. The CDR3 is made up of 13 amino acids. Trimming took 0 bases from V and 1 from J, leaving 4 bases between them. The CDR3 DNA reads as TGTGCCAGAAGCTTGGTCAGGAACACTGAAGCTTTCTTT. Residues: CARSLVRNTEAFF.

This clone was seen only once. This chain links TRBV4-1 with TRBJ1-2; TRBD1 is a possible D gene (6 bases). The CDR3 extends over 14 amino acids. Germline V gene sequence: CDR1 MGHRA, CDR2 YSYEKL. Trimming left V 5 bases short and J 2 bases short, with 12 bases between. The DNA of the CDR3 is TGCGCCAGCAGCAGGGGGGTCCGCAACTATGGCTACACCTTC. Protein: CASSRGVRNYGYTF.

This chain links TRBV6-4 with TRBJ2-1, with D maybe TRBD1 (5 bases). Germline V lookup: CDR1 MRHNA, CDR2 SNTAGT. The CDR3 runs 15 residues. V dropped 4 bases and J dropped 2 bases, with 12 bases sitting between them. CDR3 nucleotides: TGTGCCAGCAGTGGGGGCCCCCCTCCCTACAATGAGCAGTTCTTC. Protein sequence: CASSGGPPPYNEQFF.

Here the CDR3 DNA reads TGTGCCAGCAGTTTACGACAGGGGGGTTCACCCCTCCACTTT. Protein product: CASSLRQGGSPLHF. The rearrangement links TRBV6-5 to TRBJ1-6; 9 bases agree with TRBD1. Germline CDR1 reads MNHEY; CDR2 reads SVGAGI. After removal of 4 bases from V and 9 bases from J, the junction contained 4 bases not matched to a gene. This CDR3 is 14 amino acids long.

The chain has TRBV2 and TRBJ2-2; possible D gene TRBD2, 5 bases. Germline lookup yields CDR1 SNHLY and CDR2 FYNNEI. V was cut by 4 bases and J by 1 base, with 10 bases left in between. The CDR3 totals 15 residues. This CDR3 reads CASSANGENTGELFF. CDR3 in DNA: TGTGCCAGCAGTGCTAACGGGGAGAACACCGGGGAGCTGTTTTTT.

CDR3 in amino acids: CASSQVQVETQYF. The CDR3 region has the DNA TGCGCCAGCAGCCAAGTACAAGTGGAGACCCAGTACTTC. The J gene is TRBJ2-5, the V gene TRBV4-1; D is undetermined. Per germline, CDR1 MGHRA and CDR2 YSYEKL. CDR3 length: 13 amino acids. The V and J ends lost 1 base and 5 bases respectively, with 8 bases between them.

This chain joins TRBV5-1 and TRBJ2-7; weak D call: TRBD2 (6 bases). Germline V lookup: CDR1 SGHRS, CDR2 YFSETQ. The CDR3 covers 13 residues. V lost 0 bases and J lost 5, with 9 bases in between. The CDR3 DNA reads TGCGCCAGCAGCTTGGCAGGACTAAACGAGCAGTACTTC. Its protein product is CASSLAGLNEQYF.

CDR3 residues: CASSDPGSVNTEAFF. The CDR3 DNA reads TGCGCCAGCAGCGATCCGGGATCAGTGAACACTGAAGCTTTCTTT. V usage is TRBV5-1 and J usage is TRBJ1-1; D ambiguous. With 4 bases removed from V and 0 bases from J, the gap between germline ends came to 13 bases. The CDR3 sequence is 15 residues long. The germline V gene has CDR1 SGHRS and CDR2 YFSETQ.

V gene TRBV7-2 combines with J gene TRBJ2-1; TRBD1 agrees at 8 bases. The CDR3 has 13 residues. V trimming: 4 bases; J trimming: 9 bases; junction bases outside the gene matches: 5. Looked up from germline, CDR1 is SGHTA and CDR2 is FQGNSA. Here the CDR3 reads CASSSQGAGEQFF. The CDR3 nucleotides are TGTGCCAGCAGCTCCCAGGGGGCAGGTGAGCAGTTCTTC.

The CDR3 here is CASSLRTGGSGELFF. The CDR3 DNA reads TGTGCCAGCAGCTTAAGGACAGGGGGCAGCGGGGAGCTGTTTTTT. The chain employs TRBV5-6 and TRBJ2-2, with TRBD1 matching 11 bases. Trimming cost V 2 bases and J 7 bases; bases outside gene matches: 4. The CDR3 spans 15 residues. Looked up from germline, CDR1 is SGHDT and CDR2 is YYEEEE. The whole variable domain, remainder taken from reference TRBV5-6 and TRBJ2-2, is DAGVTQSPTHLIKTRGQQVTLRCSPKSGHDTVSWYQQALGQGPQFIFQYYEEEERQRGNFPDRFSGHQFPNYSSELNVNALLLGDSALYLCASSLRTGGSGELFFGEGSRLTVL.

The chain employs TRBV5-6 and TRBJ1-2; D possibly corresponds to TRBD1 (5 bases). With 0 bases removed from V and 1 base from J, the gap between germline ends came to 7 bases. The CDR3 loop spans 14 amino acids. From germline, CDR1 is SGHDT and CDR2 YYEEEE. The CDR3 sequence: CASSLGQRNYGYTF. In DNA, the CDR3 is TGTGCCAGCAGCTTGGGACAGCGTAACTATGGCTACACCTTC.

The chain is built from TRBV18 and TRBJ1-6; 7 bases match TRBD1. CDR1 and CDR2 (germline): KGHSH, LQKENI. The J segment lost 9 bases and the V segment lost 3 bases, leaving 8 bases of the junction unmatched. This CDR3 contains 15 residues. The CDR3 is CASSPGQYDGSPLHF. The CDR3 region has the DNA TGTGCCAGCTCACCGGGACAGTACGACGGTTCACCCCTCCACTTT.

The V gene is TRBV6-6, the J gene TRBJ2-7; TRBD1 might be the D (6 bases). With 4 bases removed from V and 2 bases from J, the gap between germline ends came to 15 bases. CDR1 and CDR2 (germline): MNHNY, SVGAGI (reference sequence). This CDR3 is 15 amino acids long. The CDR3 DNA follows: TGTGCCAGCAGTTCGACCGGGACAAAAACCTACGAGCAGTACTTC. Translated: CASSSTGTKTYEQYF.

The chain has TRBV20-1 and TRBJ2-7; perhaps D is TRBD1 or TRBD2 (5 bases each). The V gene's germline CDR1 is DFQATT and CDR2 SNEGSKA (reference sequence). V dropped 0 bases and J dropped 12 bases, with 12 bases sitting between them. The length of the CDR3 is 11 residues. DNA of the CDR3: TGCAGTGCTAGAGATGGGGGTGAGGGGTACTTC. This gives the protein CSARDGGEGYF.

The chain is built from TRBV18 and TRBJ1-5; D may be TRBD1 (5 bases). This CDR3 contains 13 residues. The V gene lost 7 bases and the J gene lost 2 bases, with 9 bases spanning the gap. Germline CDR1 reads KGHSH; CDR2 reads LQKENI. This CDR3 is CASCGGGNQPQHF. Written as DNA, the CDR3 is TGTGCCAGCTGCGGGGGAGGCAATCAGCCCCAGCATTTT.

With regard to this clone: The same CDR3 is also encoded by other DNA sequences in this sample. The V call is TRBV6-5, the J call TRBJ2-7; 10 bases match TRBD2. CDR3 length: 15 amino acids. The trim removed 0 bases at V and 3 bases at J, leaving 2 bases unmatched. Germline V gene sequence: CDR1 MNHEY, CDR2 SVGAGI. The CDR3 here is CASSYSGLASYEQYF. In DNA, the CDR3 is TGTGCCAGCAGTTACTCGGGACTAGCGAGCTACGAGCAGTACTTC.

The chain's CDR3 is CASSARGQETQYF. Written as DNA, the CDR3 is TGTGCCAGTAGTGCCAGGGGGCAGGAGACCCAGTACTTC. This chain links TRBV19 with TRBJ2-5; 8 bases align to TRBD1. The ends lost 5 bases at V and 5 bases at J; junction bases unmatched: 4. This CDR3 is built from 13 residues. Germline V CDR1 and CDR2: LNHDA, SQIVND (reference sequence).

V is TRBV2 and J is TRBJ1-1; no firm D call. CDR3 size: 13 residues. Germline V CDR1 and CDR2: SNHLY, FYNNEI. The ends were cut back, 6 bases at V and 1 base at J, with 9 bases in the middle. CDR3 in amino acids: CASRVPTNTEAFF. Here the CDR3 DNA reads TGTGCCAGCAGAGTCCCGACGAACACTGAAGCTTTCTTT.